This TCR beta chain was observed in a study of Graves' ophthalmopathy and Graves' hyperthyroidism. Aged 18 to 65, hyperthyroidism patients had new diagnoses of under 2 months' duration. Overall study results and limits: Appearing in blood as well were most expanded thyroid clonotypes above 0.001 frequency.

Transcripts of RNA were the source for amplifying TCR beta CDR3 regions. The authors performed first-round RT-PCR with HTBI primers and then a second-round multiplex PCR. TCRdb called the multiplex PCR reads again in MiXCR, with one record for every CDR3 protein. The sample contains approximately 410,000 distinct CDR3 sequences, 15% of which appear only once. This clonotype was recorded many times. No antigen is known for it. Sequencing was done on a sample of peripheral blood. The sequence was collected from a woman aged 18-29 years with stable Graves' hyperthyroidism.

As DNA, the CDR3 is TGCAGCGTTGTGGAAGGACTAGACTATGGCTACACCTTC. Its protein is CSVVEGLDYGYTF. The V and J genes are TRBV29-1 and TRBJ1-2, with no clear D. Germline assignment: CDR1 SQVTM and CDR2 ANQGSEA. The CDR3 consists of 13 residues. Trimming pared 4 bases from V and 3 bases from J, leaving 12 bases between.